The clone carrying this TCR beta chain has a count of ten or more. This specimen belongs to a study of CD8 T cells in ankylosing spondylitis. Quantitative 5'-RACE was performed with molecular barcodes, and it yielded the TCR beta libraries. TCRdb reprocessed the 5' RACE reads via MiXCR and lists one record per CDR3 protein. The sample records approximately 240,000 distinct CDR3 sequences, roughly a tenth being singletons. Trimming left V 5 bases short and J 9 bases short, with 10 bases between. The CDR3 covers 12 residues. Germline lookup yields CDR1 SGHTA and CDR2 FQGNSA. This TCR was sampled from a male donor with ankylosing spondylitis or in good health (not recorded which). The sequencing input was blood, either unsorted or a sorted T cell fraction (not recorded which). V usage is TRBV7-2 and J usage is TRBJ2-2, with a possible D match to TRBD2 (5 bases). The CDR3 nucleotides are TGTGCCAGCAGCGATCGGACTTGGGAGCTGTTTTTT. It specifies CASSDRTWELFF.